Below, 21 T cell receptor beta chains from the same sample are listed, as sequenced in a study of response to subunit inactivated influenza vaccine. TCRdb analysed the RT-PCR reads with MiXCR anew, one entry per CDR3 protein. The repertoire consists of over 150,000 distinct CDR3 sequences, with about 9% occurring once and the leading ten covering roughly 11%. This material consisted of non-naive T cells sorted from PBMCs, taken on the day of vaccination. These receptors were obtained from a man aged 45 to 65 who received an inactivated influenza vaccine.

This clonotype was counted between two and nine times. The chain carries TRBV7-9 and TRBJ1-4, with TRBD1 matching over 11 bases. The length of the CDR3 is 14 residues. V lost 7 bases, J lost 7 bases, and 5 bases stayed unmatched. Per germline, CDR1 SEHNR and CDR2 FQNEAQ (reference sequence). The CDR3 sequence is CASTYGQGAEKLFF. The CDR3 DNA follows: TGTGCCAGCACCTACGGACAGGGGGCTGAAAAACTGTTTTTT.

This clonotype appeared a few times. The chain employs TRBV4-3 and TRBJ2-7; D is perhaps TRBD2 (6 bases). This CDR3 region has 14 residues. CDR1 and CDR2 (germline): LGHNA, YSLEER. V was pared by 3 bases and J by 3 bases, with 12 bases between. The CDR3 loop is CASSQTRGNYEQYF. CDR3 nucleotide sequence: TGCGCCAGCAGCCAGACGCGGGGCAACTACGAGCAGTACTTC.

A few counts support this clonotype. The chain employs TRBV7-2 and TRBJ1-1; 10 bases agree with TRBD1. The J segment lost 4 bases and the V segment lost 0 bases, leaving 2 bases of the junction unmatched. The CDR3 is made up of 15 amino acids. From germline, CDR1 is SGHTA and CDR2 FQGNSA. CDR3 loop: CASSLAGTGVTEAFF. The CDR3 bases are TGTGCCAGCAGCTTAGCGGGGACAGGGGTCACTGAAGCTTTCTTT.

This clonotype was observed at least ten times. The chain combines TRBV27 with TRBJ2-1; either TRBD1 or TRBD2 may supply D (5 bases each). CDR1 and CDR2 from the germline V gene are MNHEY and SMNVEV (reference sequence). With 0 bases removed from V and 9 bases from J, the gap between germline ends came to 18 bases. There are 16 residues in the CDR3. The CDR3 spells CASSLSGGTIGGEQFF. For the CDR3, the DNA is TGTGCCAGCAGTTTATCTGGGGGAACGATCGGCGGTGAGCAGTTCTTC.

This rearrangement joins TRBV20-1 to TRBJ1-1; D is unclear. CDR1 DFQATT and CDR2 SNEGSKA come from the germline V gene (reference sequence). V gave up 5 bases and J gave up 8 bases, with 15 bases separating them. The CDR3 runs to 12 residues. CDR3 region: CSACRPLGEAFF. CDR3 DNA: TGCAGTGCTTGCCGACCGCTTGGGGAAGCTTTCTTT.

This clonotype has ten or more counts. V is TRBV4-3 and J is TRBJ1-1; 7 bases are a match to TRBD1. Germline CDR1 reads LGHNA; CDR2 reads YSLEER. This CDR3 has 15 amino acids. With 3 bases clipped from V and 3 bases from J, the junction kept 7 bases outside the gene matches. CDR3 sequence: CASSHLDRDHTEAFF. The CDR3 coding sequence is TGCGCCAGCAGCCACCTTGACAGGGACCACACTGAAGCTTTCTTT.

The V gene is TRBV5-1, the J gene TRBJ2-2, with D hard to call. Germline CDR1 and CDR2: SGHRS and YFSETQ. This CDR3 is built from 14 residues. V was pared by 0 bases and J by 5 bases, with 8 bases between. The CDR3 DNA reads TGCGCCAGCAGCTTGGGACACGCGACCGGGGAGCTGTTTTTT. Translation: CASSLGHATGELFF.

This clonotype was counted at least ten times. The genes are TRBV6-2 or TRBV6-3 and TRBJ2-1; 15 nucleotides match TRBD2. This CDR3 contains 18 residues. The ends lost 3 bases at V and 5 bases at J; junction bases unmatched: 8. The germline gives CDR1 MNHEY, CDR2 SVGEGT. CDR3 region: CASSYSGLAGGPHNEQFF. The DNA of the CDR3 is TGTGCCAGCAGTTATAGCGGACTAGCGGGAGGGCCACACAATGAGCAGTTCTTC.

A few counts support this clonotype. In nucleotides, the CDR3 is TGTGCCAGCAGCCAAAATCCCGAGATTAATTCACCCCTCCACTTT. As protein: CASSQNPEINSPLHF. This chain joins TRBV4-2 and TRBJ1-6; D ambiguous. Germline CDR1 reads LGHNA; CDR2 reads YNFKEQ. V shed 2 bases and J shed 6 bases, with 11 bases lying between them. CDR3 length: 15 amino acids.

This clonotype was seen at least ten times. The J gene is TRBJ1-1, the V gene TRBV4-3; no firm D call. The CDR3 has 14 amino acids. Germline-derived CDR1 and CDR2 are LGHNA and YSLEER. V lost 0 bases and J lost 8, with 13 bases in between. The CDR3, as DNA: TGCGCCAGCAGCCAAGATGGAGGTAGGGAGGAAGCTTTCTTT. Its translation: CASSQDGGREEAFF.

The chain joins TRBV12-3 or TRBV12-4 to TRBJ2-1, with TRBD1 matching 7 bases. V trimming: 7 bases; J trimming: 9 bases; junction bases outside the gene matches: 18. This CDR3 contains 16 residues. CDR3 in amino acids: CASTDNQVSPGGEQFF. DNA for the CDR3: TGTGCCAGCACCGACAATCAGGTGTCCCCAGGGGGTGAGCAGTTCTTC.

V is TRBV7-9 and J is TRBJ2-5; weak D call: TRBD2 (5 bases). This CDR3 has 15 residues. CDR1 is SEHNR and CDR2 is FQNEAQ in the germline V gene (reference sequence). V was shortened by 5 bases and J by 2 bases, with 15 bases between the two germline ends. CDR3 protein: CASSGAAVGQETQYF. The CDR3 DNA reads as TGTGCCAGCAGCGGAGCAGCGGTCGGACAAGAGACCCAGTACTTC.

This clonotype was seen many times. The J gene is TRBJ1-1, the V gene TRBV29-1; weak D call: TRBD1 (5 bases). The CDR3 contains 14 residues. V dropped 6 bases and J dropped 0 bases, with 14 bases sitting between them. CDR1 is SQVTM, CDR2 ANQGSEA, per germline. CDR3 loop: CSVTTTGVNTEAFF. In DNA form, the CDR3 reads TGCAGCGTAACGACTACGGGGGTGAACACTGAAGCTTTCTTT.

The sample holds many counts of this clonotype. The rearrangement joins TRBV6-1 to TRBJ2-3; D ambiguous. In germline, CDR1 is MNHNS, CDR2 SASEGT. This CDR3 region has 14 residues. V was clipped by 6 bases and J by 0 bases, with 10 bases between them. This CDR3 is CASRRTVSTDTQYF. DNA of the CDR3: TGTGCCAGCAGGCGAACGGTCAGCACAGATACGCAGTATTTT.

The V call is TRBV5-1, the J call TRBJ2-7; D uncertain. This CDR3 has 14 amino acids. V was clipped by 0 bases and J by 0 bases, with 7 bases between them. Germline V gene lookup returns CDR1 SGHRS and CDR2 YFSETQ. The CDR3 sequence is CASSLVGASYEQYF. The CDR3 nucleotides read TGCGCCAGCAGCTTGGTTGGAGCCTCCTACGAGCAGTACTTC.

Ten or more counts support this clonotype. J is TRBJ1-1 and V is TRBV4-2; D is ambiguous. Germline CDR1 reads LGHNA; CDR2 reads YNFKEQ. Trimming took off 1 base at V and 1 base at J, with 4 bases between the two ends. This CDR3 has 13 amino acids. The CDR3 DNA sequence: TGTGCCAGCAGCCAAGGAGCGAACACTGAAGCTTTCTTT. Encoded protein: CASSQGANTEAFF.

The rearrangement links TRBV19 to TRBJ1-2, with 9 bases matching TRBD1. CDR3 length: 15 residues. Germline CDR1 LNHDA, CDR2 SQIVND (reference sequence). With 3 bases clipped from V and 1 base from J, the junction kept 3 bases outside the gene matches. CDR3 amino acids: CASSISTGGNYGYTF. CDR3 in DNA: TGTGCCAGTAGTATCTCGACAGGGGGTAACTATGGCTACACCTTC. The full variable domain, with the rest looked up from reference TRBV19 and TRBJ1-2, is DGGITQSPKYLFRKEGQNVTLSCEQNLNHDAMYWYRQDPGQGLRLIYYSQIVNDFQKGDIAEGYSVSREKKESFPLTVTSAQKNPTAFYLCASSISTGGNYGYTFGSGTRLTVV.

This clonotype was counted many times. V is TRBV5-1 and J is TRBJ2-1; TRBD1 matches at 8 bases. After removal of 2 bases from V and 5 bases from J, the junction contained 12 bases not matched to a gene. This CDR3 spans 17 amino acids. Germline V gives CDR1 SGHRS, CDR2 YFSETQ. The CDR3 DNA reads TGCGCCAGCAGCTTTTTCCCTGCCGGACAGGGAGACAATGAGCAGTTCTTC. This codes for CASSFFPAGQGDNEQFF.

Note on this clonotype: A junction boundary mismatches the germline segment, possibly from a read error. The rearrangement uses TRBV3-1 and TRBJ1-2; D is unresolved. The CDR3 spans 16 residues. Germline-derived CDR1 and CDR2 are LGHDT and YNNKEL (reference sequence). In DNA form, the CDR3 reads TGTGCCAGCAGCCAAGATATGCGGGGATCTAAGTATGGCTACACCTTC. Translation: CASSQDMRGSKYGYTF.

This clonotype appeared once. Written as DNA, the CDR3 is TGTGCCAGCAGTGAATCAGGGACAGGGGGAGAGACCCAGTACTTC. It is translated as CASSESGTGGETQYF. The chain recombines TRBV2 with TRBJ2-5, with TRBD1 matching over 11 bases. The CDR3 runs to 15 residues. J gave up 4 bases and V 2 bases, and 3 bases lay outside the gene matches. Germline V gene lookup returns CDR1 SNHLY and CDR2 FYNNEI.

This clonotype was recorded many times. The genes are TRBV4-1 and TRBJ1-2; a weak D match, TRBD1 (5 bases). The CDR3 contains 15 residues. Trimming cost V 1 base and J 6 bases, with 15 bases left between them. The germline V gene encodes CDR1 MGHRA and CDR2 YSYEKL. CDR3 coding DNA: TGCGCCAGCAGCCAAGGTCACGGACAATACCATGGCTACACCTTC. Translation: CASSQGHGQYHGYTF.